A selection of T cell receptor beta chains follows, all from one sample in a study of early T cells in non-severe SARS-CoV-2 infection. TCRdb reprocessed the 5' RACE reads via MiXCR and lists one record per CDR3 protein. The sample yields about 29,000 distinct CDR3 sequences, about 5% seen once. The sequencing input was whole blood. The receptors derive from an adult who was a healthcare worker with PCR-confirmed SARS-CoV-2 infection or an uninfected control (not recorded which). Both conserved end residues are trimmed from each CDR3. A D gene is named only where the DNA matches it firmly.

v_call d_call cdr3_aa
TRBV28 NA ASSFGAGGYT
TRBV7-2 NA ASSLVGGPLVEQY
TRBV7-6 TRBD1 ASSLTRQGSYNEQF
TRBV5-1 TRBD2 ASSLRLAASALSTQY
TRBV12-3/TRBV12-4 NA ASSLGPDNEQF
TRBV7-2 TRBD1 ASYDAGTGLYNEQF
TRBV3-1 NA ASSQDFRDGNQPQH
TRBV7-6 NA ASSWKDYETQY
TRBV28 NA ASSLDLEMNTEAF
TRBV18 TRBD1 ASSPGQGVGTEAF
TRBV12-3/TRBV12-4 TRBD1 ASSLAPGQGTGELF
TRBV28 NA ASSSGDQPQH
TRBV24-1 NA ATADGRSTDTQY
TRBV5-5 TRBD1 ASSTSAGTAYNEQF
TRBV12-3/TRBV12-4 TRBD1 ASGRDRENNEQF
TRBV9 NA ASSPLIGVTAF
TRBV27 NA ASSLLGTYTEAF
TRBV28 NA AGGIPGRVNEQY
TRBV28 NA ASSPGPTEQY